The TCR beta chain described here comes from a study of blood T cell repertoires in COVID-19. Overall study: Some COVID-19 samples were acute and others convalescent; all came from the United States, Italy and Spain. The analysed material was cDNA or gDNA that came from T cells, B-cell-depleted T cells, or PBMCs.

Original data processing: For nucleated cells, counts were estimated from reference gene primer amplification. Profiling relied on immunoSEQ multiplex PCR, and the TCRdb table lists in-frame clones only, not all of them. V, J and clone size derive from that table, while D and trimming were established from the DNA sequence. In the table there are 75,000 to 90,000 clones, approximately 80% of which are singletons. CDR3 length: 15 residues. V lost 2 bases to trimming and J lost 6 bases, with 14 bases between them. CDR1 is SGHDN and CDR2 is FVKESK in the germline V gene. The genes are TRBV14 and TRBJ2-1; a weak D match, TRBD2 (5 bases). The source is a man older than 75 with active or convalescent COVID-19. The source material was peripheral blood. The CDR3 DNA reads as TGTGCCAGCAGCCAACGAGGGCGGAAGGGCAATGAGCAGTTCTTC. Translating gives CASSQRGRKGNEQFF.